This T cell receptor (beta chain) was obtained from a study of regulatory T cells in long-lasting Graves disease (dated by TCRdb to about 2021). Regarding the research as a whole: Antithyroid drugs had been taken for less than 3 months by newly diagnosed Graves' disease patients. Persistent Graves' disease patients were compared with newly diagnosed Graves' disease patients by peripheral blood TCR sequencing and RNA sequencing. A total of approximately 35 samples underwent TCR sequencing: around 13 from persistent and roughly 20 from newly diagnosed Graves' disease patients. The study took place in China and was registered as a clinical trial. Findings and caveats that apply to the study as a whole: The authors acknowledged the small sample size as a limitation that may reduce accuracy. Because the primary lesion, thyroid tissue, could not be accessed, the study looked at peripheral blood alone. TRBV28, TRBJ1-2 and TRBJ2-5 were preferentially used in persistent disease, while TRBV20-1 and TRBJ2-1 were favored in newly diagnosed disease. Sequencing and analysis were limited to the TCR beta chain. Patients with persistent disease shared more public clonotypes (around 3,000) than newly diagnosed patients did (more than 900). Compared with newly diagnosed patients, persistent Graves' disease patients had lower TCR Shannon entropy and fewer highly expanded clones, which suggests clonal expansion.

This clonotype was counted ten times or more. Its antigen target is currently unknown. Within one base of it there is no much larger clone, and no base qualities were kept. Reading from cysteine to phenylalanine, the CDR3 counts 15 amino acids. The read is trimmed to its CDR3 DNA, 45 bases read in frame from base 1. CDR1 DFQATT and CDR2 SNEGSKA were looked up in the germline V gene (reference sequence). V lost 0 bases and J lost 3 bases; the stretch between them is 12 bases long. The time point label for this specimen denotes: newly diagnosed GD, antithyroid drugs for less than 3 months. For both TCR sequencing and RNA sequencing, RNA was extracted from PBMCs using TRIzol. Graves' disease was diagnosed according to American Thyroid Association guidelines. Patients were recruited from an endocrinology department in Xi'an, China. Each patient gave approximately 10 milliliters of peripheral blood, collected in an EDTA anticoagulant tube. Ficoll Paque Plus density gradient separation was used to isolate PBMCs, and no further T cell sorting was performed. An Agilent 2100 Bioanalyzer and agarose gel were used to assess RNA quality, and a NanoDrop 2000 was used to measure RNA concentration.

Libraries were constructed by multiplex PCR. Sequencer: Illumina HiSeq 4000. CDR3 regions were amplified by Arm-PCR with iRepertoire HTBI primers to construct TCR beta libraries. Before sequencing, the PCR products went through gel purification. The authors processed their data as follows. Gene usage analysis of CDR3 amino acid clonotypes used the approximately 56 TRBV and some 13 TRBJ segments found across samples. COPE and FqMerger were used to merge the filtered high-quality paired reads into contigs. Contigs were aligned with BLAST to IMGT TRBV, TRBD and TRBJ reference genes, and CDR3 was defined per IMGT. Clonotypes above 0.1% frequency were classified as highly expanded clones. Repertoire diversity was measured by Shannon entropy, and V-J evenness by the Gini coefficient. A clonotype found in more than one individual was treated as public. TCRdb's own reprocessing of the public reads used fastp at Q25 and MiXCR and kept productive beta chains. Each entry is one CDR3 protein sequence, shown with its most common DNA and genes. The V and J calls were determined by TCRdb, not by the authors. This sample lists more than 450,000 distinct CDR3 sequences; about 12% were detected once. The ten largest clones capture 8.9% of the sample.

These same records also appear under a second study, on T cells in Graves' hyperthyroidism and ophthalmopathy. The second study reports: A patient counted as having stable Graves' hyperthyroidism if no progression to ophthalmopathy occurred over 18 months of follow-up. Hyperthyroidism patients were aged 18 to 65 years and newly diagnosed, with disease duration of less than 2 months. Exclusion was applied to patients with uncontrolled infections, other autoimmune diseases, pregnancy or lactation. Clinical symptoms, serum thyroxine and TRAb, thyroid ultrasound, and orbital computed tomography formed the basis for the diagnoses. A first-round RT-PCR of the TCR CDR3 used the HTBI primer set with the Qiagen OneStep RT-PCR kit. Most expanded thyroid clonotypes (frequency above 0.001) were also detected in blood, a finding suggesting that blood repertoires may reflect thyroid immune responses. A model built on a 13 V-J signature distinguished ophthalmopathy from stable hyperthyroidism, reaching roughly 88% sensitivity and about 81% specificity in cross-validation and 80%/75% in testing. In validation, the model predicted progression to ophthalmopathy with 65% to 71% sensitivity and around 72% specificity, a median of about 6 months before onset. To identify TCR V-J signatures that set the groups apart, the researchers used a discovery cohort of about a hundred patients, made up of roughly 40 with Graves' ophthalmopathy and 57 with stable Graves' hyperthyroidism. Whether ophthalmopathy could be predicted prospectively was tested in an independent validation cohort made up of 18 to 20 hyperthyroidism patients plus 17 patients who later progressed to ophthalmopathy. For training and testing, the roughly 97 patients in the discovery cohort were randomly divided in a 7:3 ratio. The study also compared thyroid tissue and blood T-cell repertoires from about 6 Graves' hyperthyroidism patients. Once sampling was done, hyperthyroidism patients were given methimazole at a starting dose of 30 mg daily, whereas ophthalmopathy patients were given high-dose intravenous methylprednisolone. The libraries were constructed in a second round of multiplex PCR and then size-selected and purified. Libraries were sequenced paired-end with 100 bp reads on an Illumina HiSeq2000. Raw data were processed with SOAPnuke, discarding reads with adapters, uncalled bases, mean Phred below 15, or no exact constant-primer or identifier match. COPE v1.2.5 was used to merge high-quality paired reads, and clonotypes were defined as unique nucleotide sequences. MiTCR v1.1 was used to align clonotypes to the IMGT TRBV, TRBD and TRBJ reference segments. Analysis was restricted to V-J combinations with a frequency above 0.0001, which covered 98% to 99.2% of repertoires. A TCS score was defined as the ratio between F50 (clonal expansion) and ExV (chaos), using BLOSUM62-based TCRdist between CDR3 peptides within each V-J. Welch's t-statistics and random forest reduced some 510 V-J features to about 13, which were used in a naive Bayes classifier (R e1071). No statistical method was used to set the sample size in advance, and investigators knew the group allocation. The paper describes TCR Vbeta CDR3 sequencing of 140 or so peripheral blood samples, made up of about 41 ophthalmopathy patients, around 78 hyperthyroidism patients and about 17 progressor patients.

This TCR was sampled from a woman aged 25 to 45 with Graves disease. Donor details come from another sample of the same person, matched by shared clones. The receptor chain draws on TRBV20-1 and TRBJ2-1; perhaps TRBD2 is the D gene, with 6 bases matching. This specimen consisted of peripheral blood mononuclear cells (PBMCs), obtained at new diagnosis, from a patient treated with antithyroid drugs. The CDR3: CSARDFGRDYNEQFF. The DNA sequence follows: TGCAGTGCTAGAGATTTCGGGAGAGACTACAATGAGCAGTTCTTC.